The 13 T cell receptor beta chains given below trace back to one sample, sequenced in a study of metastatic and nonmetastatic thyroid tumors. Patients had received no treatment of any kind before thyroid surgery. TCRdb reassembled clones from the PCR reads with MiXCR. The sample carries 3,500 to 4,500 clones, roughly a third recorded once. The sequenced sample consisted of adjacent normal tissue. Every receptor here comes from a male donor with papillary thyroid cancer or a benign thyroid nodule (not recorded which). Some clones in this sample may be carry-over from other donors' samples.

The V and J genes are TRBV29-1 and TRBJ1-2, with 8 bases identical to TRBD1. In germline, CDR1 is SQVTM, CDR2 ANQGSEA. Trimming at V came to 5 bases and at J to 7 bases, leaving 12 bases not matched to a gene. The CDR3 totals 14 residues. CDR3 region: CSVTVGGQGSGYTF. The CDR3 DNA reads TGCAGCGTTACGGTTGGAGGACAGGGCAGTGGCTACACCTTC.

The chain is built from TRBV27 and TRBJ1-2, with 7 bases aligning to TRBD1. The CDR3 consists of 13 residues. Germline V CDR1 and CDR2: MNHEY, SMNVEV (reference sequence). With V trimmed by 6 bases and J by 4 bases, 5 bases remained unmatched. The CDR3 nucleotides are TGTGCCAGCAGCCGGGAGGGGGCCTATGGCTACACCTTC. It encodes CASSREGAYGYTF.

This chain's CDR3 is CASSESRTSPYEQYF. The CDR3 DNA is TGTGCCAGCAGTGAATCTAGGACTTCACCCTACGAGCAGTACTTC. This chain uses TRBV6-1 with TRBJ2-7, with D maybe TRBD2 (5 bases). V was clipped by 2 bases and J by 2 bases, with 13 bases between them. Germline-derived CDR1 and CDR2 are MNHNS and SASEGT. The CDR3 totals 15 residues.

The DNA for the CDR3 is TGTGCCAGCAGTTTACGCACCTCCTACAATGAGCAGTTCTTC. Protein: CASSLRTSYNEQFF. This rearrangement joins TRBV27 to TRBJ2-1; D is ambiguous. Deletions cut 2 bases from V and 0 bases from J, with 5 bases between. The CDR3 loop spans 14 amino acids. In germline, CDR1 is MNHEY, CDR2 SMNVEV (reference sequence).

This clone was counted a few times. The chain couples TRBV28 to TRBJ2-7; 7 bases line up with TRBD2. The ends lost 4 bases at V and 2 bases at J; junction bases unmatched: 17. The CDR3 contains 18 residues. CDR1 and CDR2 from the germline V gene are MDHEN and SYDVKM. The CDR3 DNA is TGTGCCAGCAGTTCCCCCGCTAGCGGACTCCCAACACCCTACGAGCAGTACTTC. This gives the protein CASSSPASGLPTPYEQYF.

This clone turned up a few times. This sequence joins TRBV6-1 and TRBJ2-7; TRBD2 agrees at 10 bases. The V and J ends lost 1 base and 2 bases, in that order; junction bases with no gene match: 2. The length of the CDR3 is 15 residues. The germline V gene encodes CDR1 MNHNS and CDR2 SASEGT. The CDR3 reads CASSEDGLAAYEQYF. The CDR3 region has the DNA TGTGCCAGCAGTGAAGATGGACTAGCGGCCTACGAGCAGTACTTC.

The sample holds a few counts of this clone. The chain couples TRBV12-3 or TRBV12-4 to TRBJ2-7; 10 nucleotides align to TRBD2. Trimming took 6 bases from V and 6 from J; bases not matched to a gene: 8. The CDR3 is 14 amino acids. In DNA, the CDR3 is TGTGCCAGCAGCCCTCTAGCGGGAGCACGCGAGCAGTACTTC. The encoded protein is CASSPLAGAREQYF.

This clone was counted between two and nine times. This chain joins TRBV15 and TRBJ2-7, with 8 nucleotides matching TRBD1. Germline CDR1 and CDR2: LNHNV and YYDKDF (reference sequence). This CDR3 spans 14 amino acids. The J segment lost 3 bases and the V segment lost 6 bases, leaving 7 bases of the junction unmatched. The CDR3: CATRGDRGLYEQYF. CDR3 sequence (DNA): TGTGCCACCAGGGGAGACAGGGGTCTCTACGAGCAGTACTTC.

The chain joins TRBV6-1 to TRBJ1-5; D is unresolved. The CDR3 contains 15 residues. The germline V and J ends were trimmed by 3 bases and 5 bases, with 14 bases remaining between them. The germline V gene encodes CDR1 MNHNS and CDR2 SASEGT. CDR3 sequence (DNA): TGTGCCAGCAGTGATCGTAAGGCTGGGGATCAGCCCCAGCATTTT. Amino acid sequence: CASSDRKAGDQPQHF.

Within the sample, this clone is medium-sized. The chain is built from TRBV30 and TRBJ1-6; D uncertain. This CDR3 is 16 amino acids long. V lost 0 bases, J lost 9 bases, and 18 bases lay in between. CDR1 GTSNPN and CDR2 SVGIG come from the germline V gene (reference sequence). The CDR3 spells CAWSVEVLRLRSPLHF. Written as DNA, the CDR3 is TGTGCCTGGAGTGTAGAGGTGCTCAGGTTACGTTCACCCCTCCACTTT.

For this clone: One end of the junction varies from germline; a read error may be responsible. This chain connects TRBV5-1 to TRBJ2-1; D is perhaps TRBD2 (6 bases). Germline V gives CDR1 SGHRS, CDR2 YFSETQ. The CDR3 consists of 16 residues. CDR3 region: CASFRRAGISLGEQLF. DNA of the CDR3: TGCGCCAGCTTTCGTAGGGCGGGAATATCCTTAGGTGAGCAGCTCTTC. Complete variable domain (other parts from reference TRBV5-1 and TRBJ2-1): KAGVTQTPRYLIKTRGQQVTLSCSPISGHRSVSWYQQTPGQGLQFLFEYFSETQRNKGNFPGRFSGRQFSNSRSEMNVSTLELGDSALYLCASFRRAGISLGEQLFGPGTRLTVL.

The rearrangement joins TRBV20-1 to TRBJ2-7; tentatively, D is TRBD1 or TRBD2 (5 bases each). The CDR3 runs 14 residues. Germline CDR1 DFQATT, CDR2 SNEGSKA (reference sequence). V was pared by 2 bases and J by 0 bases, with 11 bases between. This CDR3 is CSARSGTLSYEQYF. The CDR3 DNA reads as TGCAGTGCTAGATCCGGGACCCTCTCCTACGAGCAGTACTTC.

The chain combines TRBV20-1 with TRBJ2-7, with TRBD1 matching over 7 bases. J gave up 5 bases and V 5 bases, and 9 bases lay outside the gene matches. Germline assignment: CDR1 DFQATT and CDR2 SNEGSKA (reference sequence). The CDR3 contains 13 residues. The CDR3 DNA reads TGCAGTGCTTCAGACAGGGTCGGGGACGAGCAGTACTTC. This codes for CSASDRVGDEQYF.